This T cell receptor (beta chain) was sequenced in a study of a mutant IDH1 vaccine in newly diagnosed glioma. Across the study: Vaccination was launched 4-6 weeks after radiotherapy alone, or with temozolomide cycles. Sex among treated patients split around 60% male, roughly 40% female; mean age was about 40 years. Broader study findings: Researchers report vaccine-induced immune responses in more than 90% of patients.

Time point described: week 11, during vaccination. The study gave 300 ug of mutant IDH1 20-mer peptide per vaccine dose, with topical imiquimod. Diagnosis in the donors showed new WHO grade 3 or 4 astrocytomas that were IDH1-mutant and ATRX-lost. Generated by immunoSEQ multiplex PCR, the TCRdb table keeps only in-frame clones and is missing some. Of some 130,000 clones in the sample, roughly 77% were seen once. Regarding this clone: Its matching antigen is unknown.

Looked up from germline, CDR1 is MGHRA and CDR2 is YSYEKL. The CDR3 is 16 amino acids. V lost 0 bases and J lost 0, with 11 bases in between. The TCR comes from a man in his forties or fifties with glioma. The genes are TRBV4-1 and TRBJ2-5; D possibly matches TRBD1 or TRBD2 (5 bases each). The source material was PBMCs, sampled from a glioma patient whose treatment included an IDH1 peptide vaccine. This CDR3 reads CASSQDRGRYQETQYF. CDR3 DNA: TGCGCCAGCAGCCAAGATCGGGGCCGCTACCAAGAGACCCAGTACTTC.